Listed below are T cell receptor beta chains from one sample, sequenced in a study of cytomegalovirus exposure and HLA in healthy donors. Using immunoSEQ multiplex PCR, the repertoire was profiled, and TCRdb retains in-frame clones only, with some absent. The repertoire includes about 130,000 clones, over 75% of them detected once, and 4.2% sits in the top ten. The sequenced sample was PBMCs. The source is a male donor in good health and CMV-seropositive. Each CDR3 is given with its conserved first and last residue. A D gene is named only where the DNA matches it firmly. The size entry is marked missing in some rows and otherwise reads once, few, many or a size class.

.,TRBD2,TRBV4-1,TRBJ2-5,TGCGCCAGCAGCCAAGAATCGGGGGGTAAGGAGGGGTTGGAGGAGACCCAGTACTTC,CASSQESGGKEGLEETQYF
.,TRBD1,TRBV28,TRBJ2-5,TGTGCCAGCAGTCTCCGACAGGGGTACCAAGAGACCCAGTACTTC,CASSLRQGYQETQYF
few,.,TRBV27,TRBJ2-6,TGTGCCAGCATGGCCCATGGGGCCAACGTCCTGACTTTC,CASMAHGANVLTF
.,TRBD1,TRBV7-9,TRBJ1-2,TGTGCCAGCAGCCTCGGACAGGGTACAAATGGCTACACCTTC,CASSLGQGTNGYTF
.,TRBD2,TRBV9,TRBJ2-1,TGTGCCAGCAGCCCCGCGGCGGGAGCCCGGGGTGAGCAGTTCTTC,CASSPAAGARGEQFF
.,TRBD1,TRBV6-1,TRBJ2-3,TGTGCCAGCAGTGAATGGGACAGGAGTGGGTCTTTT,CASSEWDRSGSF
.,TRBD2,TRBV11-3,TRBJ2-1,TGTGCCAGCAGCTTGGGCGGGGGGTCAAATGAGCAGTTCTTC,CASSLGGGSNEQFF
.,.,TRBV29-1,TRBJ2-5,TGCAGCGCCGGGGGTAGAGTGGGAGAGACCCAGTACTTC,CSAGGRVGETQYF
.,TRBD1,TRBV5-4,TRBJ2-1,TGTGCCAGCAGCTTGGAGGGGACAGGGGGCAAGCAGTTCTTC,CASSLEGTGGKQFF
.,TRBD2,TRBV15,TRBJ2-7,TGTGCCACCAGTGTGACTAGCGCCTCCTACGAGCAGTACTTC,CATSVTSASYEQYF
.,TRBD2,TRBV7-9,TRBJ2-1,TGTGCCAGCAGCTTAGGTACTAGCGGGGGGGTTTACAATGAGCAGTTCTTC,CASSLGTSGGVYNEQFF
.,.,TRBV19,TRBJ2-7,TGTGCCAGTAGTGAGAACAGGGAGCAGTACTTC,CASSENREQYF
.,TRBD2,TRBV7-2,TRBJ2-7,TGTGCCAGCAGCTTAGACCCCGGGGGGGCGTCCTCCGAGCAGTACTTC,CASSLDPGGASSEQYF
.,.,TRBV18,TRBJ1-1,TGTGCCAGCTCACCACTCCAGCGGGGAGAGTCAACTTTCTTT,CASSPLQRGESTFF
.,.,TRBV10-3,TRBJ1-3,TGTGCCATCAGTGAATGGGGGGGAGGAAACACCATATATTTT,CAISEWGGGNTIYF
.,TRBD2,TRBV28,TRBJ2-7,TGTGCCAGCAGTTTGGCTAGCGGGACCTACGAGCAGTACTTC,CASSLASGTYEQYF
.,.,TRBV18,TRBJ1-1,TGTGCCAGCTCACCTTCCCTGACAGTCCACACTGAAGCTTTCTTT,CASSPSLTVHTEAFF
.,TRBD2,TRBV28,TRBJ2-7,TGTGCCGTAGTGTCGGGTTTTCCTAGCGGCACCTACTACGAGCAGTACTTC,CAVVSGFPSGTYYEQYF
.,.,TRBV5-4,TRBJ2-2,TGTGCCAGCAGCTTGGCCCAGGAAGCGGCCAACACCGGGGAGCTGTTTTTT,CASSLAQEAANTGELFF
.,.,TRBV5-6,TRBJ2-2,TGTGCCAGCAGCTTGGTACCGACTGGCGGGGAGCTGTTTTTT,CASSLVPTGGELFF
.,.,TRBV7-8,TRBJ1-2,TGTGCCAGCAGCTTACAGGCAGGGACTAACTATGGCTACACCTTC,CASSLQAGTNYGYTF
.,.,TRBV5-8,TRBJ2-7,TGTGCCAGCAGCCGGCGGTCAGAAGACGAGCAGTACTTC,CASSRRSEDEQYF
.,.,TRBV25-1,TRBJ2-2,TGTGCCTGCCAAGCCTCCACCGGGGAGCTGTTTTTT,CACQASTGELFF
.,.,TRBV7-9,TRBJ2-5,TGTGCCAGCAGCTATAAACGGACAGAAGAGACCCAGTACTTC,CASSYKRTEETQYF
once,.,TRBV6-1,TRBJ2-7,TGTGCCGCCGGGACCTACGAGCAGTACTTC,CAAGTYEQYF
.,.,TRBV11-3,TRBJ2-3,TGTGCCAGCAGCTTAAGCGGCCATGGGGGCGATACGCAGTATTTT,CASSLSGHGGDTQYF
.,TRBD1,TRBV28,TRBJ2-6,TGTGCCAGCAGTTCGACAGGGGGCTCGGGGGCCAACGTCCTGACTTTC,CASSSTGGSGANVLTF
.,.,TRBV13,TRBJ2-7,TGTGCCAGCAGCTCCTGGGGGGACTCCTACGAGCAGTACTTC,CASSSWGDSYEQYF
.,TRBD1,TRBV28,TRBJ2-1,TGTGCCAGCCTGGGACAGACAAAATACAATGAGCAGTTCTTC,CASLGQTKYNEQFF
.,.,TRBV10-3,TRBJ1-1,TGTGCCATCAGTGATACGGGTCTGAACACTGAAGCTTTCTTT,CAISDTGLNTEAFF
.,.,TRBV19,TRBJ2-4,TGTGCCAGTTCCCCTGCGAGGGCCGACTCTCCAAAGTCCAAAAACAGTCAGTACTTC,CASSPARADSPKSKNSQYF
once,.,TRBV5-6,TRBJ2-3,TGTGCCAGCAGCCTGTTAGCGGATAGCACAGATACGCAGTATTTT,CASSLLADSTDTQYF
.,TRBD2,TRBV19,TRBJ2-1,TGTGCCAGTAAAAGCCTAGCGGGAGGATTAGTGAGTGAGCAGTTCTTC,CASKSLAGGLVSEQFF
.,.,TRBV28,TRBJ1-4,TGTGCCAGCACCTGGGGGGATGAAAAACTGTTTTTT,CASTWGDEKLFF
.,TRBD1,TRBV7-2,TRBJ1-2,TGTGCCAGCAGCCAATCACAGGGGGCGGGTGGCTACACCTTC,CASSQSQGAGGYTF
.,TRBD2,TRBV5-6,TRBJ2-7,TGTGCCAGCAGCTTGGCTAGCGGGAGAGGCGAGCAGTACTTC,CASSLASGRGEQYF
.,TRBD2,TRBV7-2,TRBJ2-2,TGTGCCAGCAGCCCATATAGCGGGGGGTTTGGGGAGCTGTTTTTT,CASSPYSGGFGELFF
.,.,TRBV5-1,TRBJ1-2,TGCGCCAGCAGCTTGGACGGTCCCGATGGCTACACCTTC,CASSLDGPDGYTF
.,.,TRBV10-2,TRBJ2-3,TGCGCCAGCAGTGGTTGGGCTAGCGAAGGCACAGATACGCAGTATTTT,CASSGWASEGTDTQYF
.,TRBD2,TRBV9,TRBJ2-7,TGTGCCAGCAGCCCTGGGACTAGCGGGGTCCCCGGGGAGCAGTACTTC,CASSPGTSGVPGEQYF
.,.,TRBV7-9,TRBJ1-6,TGTGCCAGCAGCTTAGCGACAGCTAACAATTCACCCCTCCACTTT,CASSLATANNSPLHF
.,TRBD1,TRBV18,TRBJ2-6,TGTGCCAGCTCACCGGGACAGGGAGAAGTCCTGACTTTC,CASSPGQGEVLTF
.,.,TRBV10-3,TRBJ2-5,TGTGCCATCAGTGGGCCGCGGGCCGGGGGGACCCAGTACTTC,CAISGPRAGGTQYF
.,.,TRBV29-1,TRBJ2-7,TGCAGGGAGGCCCTTAGAAACGAGCAGTACTTC,CREALRNEQYF
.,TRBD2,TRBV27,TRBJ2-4,TGTGCCAGCCAAGCATCTCGACTAGCGGGGGCCAAAAACATTCAGTACTTC,CASQASRLAGAKNIQYF
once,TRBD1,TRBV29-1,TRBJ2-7,TGCAGCGCCGGGACAGACACCTCCTACGGGCAGTACTTC,CSAGTDTSYGQYF